These T cell receptor beta chains were read from a single sample in a study of CD8 T cells in ankylosing spondylitis. TCRdb reprocessed the 5' RACE reads via MiXCR and lists one record per CDR3 protein. There are 650,000 to 800,000 distinct CDR3 sequences in the sample; 15% to 20% occur only once, and around 19% lies in the top ten. Material: blood, either unsorted or a sorted T cell fraction (not recorded which). The source of these receptors is a male donor with ankylosing spondylitis. Each CDR3 is given with its conserved first and last residue. Each record gives: clone size, J gene, D gene, V gene, CDR3 protein, CDR3 DNA. The D gene is left open where the match is weak. Where a row states a size, it is once, few, many or the class of an expanded clone; other rows omit it.

once | TRBJ1-1 | TRBD1 | TRBV10-3 | CAISESDREDTEAFF | TGTGCCATCAGTGAGAGTGACAGGGAAGACACTGAAGCTTTCTTT
- | TRBJ2-7 | TRBD1 | TRBV11-1 | CASSFRQGYEQYF | TGTGCCAGCAGCTTCCGACAGGGCTACGAGCAGTACTTC
few | TRBJ2-7 | - | TRBV28 | CASSYPPSTRSYEQYF | TGTGCCAGCAGTTACCCCCCCTCGACCCGCTCCTACGAGCAGTACTTC
few | TRBJ1-1 | - | TRBV20-1 | CSARVGAHPTEAFF | TGCAGTGCTAGGGTGGGGGCGCATCCCACTGAAGCTTTCTTT
- | TRBJ2-5 | TRBD2 | TRBV25-1 | CANLSPREGETQYF | TGTGCCAACCTAAGCCCGAGGGAGGGAGAGACCCAGTACTTC
few | TRBJ2-3 | - | TRBV5-1 | CASGGLGTDTQYF | TGCGCCAGCGGGGGATTGGGGACAGATACGCAGTATTTT
few | TRBJ2-7 | - | TRBV18 | CASSPSQTDEQYF | TGTGCCAGCTCACCATCCCAGACCGACGAGCAGTACTTC
- | TRBJ2-7 | - | TRBV18 | CASSPNRDLFEQYF | TGTGCCAGCTCACCCAACAGGGACCTCTTCGAGCAGTACTTC
few | TRBJ1-2 | TRBD1 | TRBV7-6 | CASSRQGRDGYTF | TGTGCCAGCAGCCGACAGGGGAGGGATGGCTACACCTTC
few | TRBJ2-1 | TRBD1 | TRBV10-3 | CAITGTDYNEQFF | TGTGCCATAACCGGGACAGATTACAATGAGCAGTTCTTC
- | TRBJ1-6 | - | TRBV5-1 | CASSLGGGRNSPLHF | TGCGCCAGCAGCTTGGGAGGAGGCCGTAATTCACCCCTCCACTTT
few | TRBJ2-5 | TRBD2 | TRBV20-1 | CSASRGRLAGETQYF | TGCAGTGCTAGTAGGGGGAGACTAGCGGGGGAGACCCAGTACTTC
few | TRBJ2-5 | - | TRBV19 | CASSEGPAEETQYF | TGTGCCAGTAGTGAGGGACCGGCGGAGGAGACCCAGTACTTC
- | TRBJ2-7 | TRBD2 | TRBV20-1 | CSARPGTSDYEQYF | TGCAGTGCTAGACCAGGGACTAGCGACTACGAGCAGTACTTC
- | TRBJ2-3 | - | TRBV19 | CASSITGGTVGTDTQYF | TGTGCCAGTAGTATAACCGGCGGGACAGTGGGCACAGATACGCAGTATTTT
- | TRBJ2-3 | - | TRBV13 | CASSLEHDTDTQYF | TGTGCCAGCAGCCTTGAACACGACACAGATACGCAGTATTTT
- | TRBJ1-2 | - | TRBV21-1 | CASSNGLCYGYTF | TGTGCCAGCAGCAATGGGTTGTGCTATGGCTACACCTTC
once | TRBJ2-3 | - | TRBV19 | CASSIGGRGADTQYF | TGTGCCAGTAGTATAGGGGGCAGGGGTGCAGATACGCAGTATTTT
- | TRBJ2-7 | TRBD2 | TRBV3-1 | CASSQNGGGVDEQYF | TGTGCCAGCAGCCAAAATGGGGGAGGGGTCGACGAGCAGTACTTC
once | TRBJ2-1 | TRBD1 | TRBV18 | CASSPPRQGYNEQFF | TGTGCCAGCTCACCACCCCGACAGGGTTACAATGAGCAGTTCTTC
- | TRBJ2-1 | - | TRBV10-3 | CAISEWSGEGFDEQFF | TGTGCCATCAGTGAGTGGTCAGGGGAGGGCTTCGATGAGCAGTTCTTC
- | TRBJ2-7 | - | TRBV15 | CATSRDLTSYEQYF | TGTGCCACCAGCAGAGACCTGACCTCCTACGAGCAGTACTTC
few | TRBJ2-7 | - | TRBV6-5 | CASSYRGSPPYEQYF | TGTGCCAGCAGTTATCGAGGCAGCCCACCCTACGAGCAGTACTTC
- | TRBJ2-3 | TRBD2 | TRBV7-9 | CASSSGLAGASTDTQYF | TGTGCCAGCAGCTCGGGACTAGCGGGAGCGAGCACAGATACGCAGTATTTT
few | TRBJ2-5 | - | TRBV20-1 | CSALATKETQYF | TGCAGTGCGCTAGCGACGAAAGAGACCCAGTACTTC
few | TRBJ2-1 | - | TRBV5-6 | CASYLRGGNNEQFF | TGTGCCAGCTATCTTAGAGGCGGAAACAATGAGCAGTTCTTC